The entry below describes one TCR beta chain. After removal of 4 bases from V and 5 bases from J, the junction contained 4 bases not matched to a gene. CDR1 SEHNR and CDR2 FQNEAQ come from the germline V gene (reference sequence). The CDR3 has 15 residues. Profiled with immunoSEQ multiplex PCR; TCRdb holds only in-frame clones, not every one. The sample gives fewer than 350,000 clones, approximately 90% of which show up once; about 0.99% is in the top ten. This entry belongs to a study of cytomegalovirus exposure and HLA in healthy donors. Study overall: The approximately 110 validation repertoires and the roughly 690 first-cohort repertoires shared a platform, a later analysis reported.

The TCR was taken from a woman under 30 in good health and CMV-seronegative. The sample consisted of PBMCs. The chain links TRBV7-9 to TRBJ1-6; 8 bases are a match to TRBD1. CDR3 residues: CASSSGGTHNSPLHF. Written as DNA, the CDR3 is TGTGCCAGCAGCTCAGGGGGCACCCATAATTCACCCCTCCACTTT.